Below are 8 T cell receptor beta chains sequenced from a single sample in a study of T cell changes during pregnancy in multiple sclerosis. Data came from immunoSEQ multiplex PCR; TCRdb stores just in-frame clones and leaves some out. The sample contains 55,000 to 85,000 clones, roughly 91% of which appear only once. The sequencing used CD4+ T cells from peripheral blood mononuclear cells, collected after pregnancy. The origin of the receptors is a female donor with multiple sclerosis, enrolled in a pregnancy study.

The CDR3 nucleotides read TGTGCCATCAGTGAGTCACCGGGACAGGGGGCCGTATACCGCACAGATACGCAGTATTTT. Protein product: CAISESPGQGAVYRTDTQYF. The chain carries TRBV10-3 and TRBJ2-3; TRBD1 agrees at 12 bases. V gave up 0 bases and J gave up 1 base; unmatched junction bases: 11. The V gene's germline CDR1 is ENHRY and CDR2 SYGVKD. The CDR3 covers 20 residues.

V usage is TRBV7-9 and J usage is TRBJ1-4, with D hard to call. Germline V CDR1 and CDR2: SEHNR, FQNEAQ (reference sequence). This CDR3 has 17 amino acids. The V end was cut by 0 bases, the J end by 4 bases, with 15 bases between. Written as DNA, the CDR3 is TGTGCCAGCAGCTTAGCCCAGAGGGCTGCTAATAATGAAAAACTGTTTTTT. Translating it yields CASSLAQRAANNEKLFF.

In its sample, this clone was seen a few times. The V call is TRBV19, the J call TRBJ1-5; 8 bases fit TRBD1. Germline loops: CDR1 LNHDA, CDR2 SQIVND (reference sequence). The CDR3 length is 14 residues. J gave up 5 bases and V 4 bases, and 4 bases lay outside the gene matches. The CDR3 loop is CASSTQGGDQPQHF. The CDR3 region has the DNA TGTGCCAGTAGTACACAGGGGGGAGATCAGCCCCAGCATTTT.

V and J are TRBV4-1 and TRBJ2-5; D unclear. The CDR3 consists of 16 residues. Per germline, CDR1 MGHRA and CDR2 YSYEKL. The V end was cut by 4 bases, the J end by 2 bases, with 17 bases between. The chain's CDR3 is CASSPILVTNQETQYF. For the CDR3, the DNA is TGCGCCAGCAGCCCCATCCTAGTGACGAATCAAGAGACCCAGTACTTC.

The chain joins TRBV5-1 to TRBJ2-1; 15 bases are a match to TRBD2. The V and J ends lost 3 bases and 3 bases, in that order; junction bases with no gene match: 7. Looked up from germline, CDR1 is SGHRS and CDR2 is YFSETQ. This CDR3 has 18 residues. CDR3 nucleotides: TGCGCCAGCAGCTACTTGGGACTAGCGGGAGGTCTCTACAATGAGCAGTTCTTC. Translated, it gives CASSYLGLAGGLYNEQFF.

The chain combines TRBV30 with TRBJ1-5; the match to TRBD1 covers 7 bases. Germline V CDR1 and CDR2: GTSNPN, SVGIG (reference sequence). The CDR3 length is 13 residues. Germline trimming cut 1 base from V and 5 bases from J; bases unmatched to any gene: 2. The CDR3 sequence: CAWSAGGYQPQHF. CDR3 DNA sequence: TGTGCCTGGAGTGCAGGGGGGTATCAGCCCCAGCATTTT.

The chain has TRBV30 and TRBJ2-3, with 8 bases fitting TRBD2. V lost 1 base to trimming and J lost 6 bases; unmatched junction nucleotides: 9. The CDR3 consists of 15 residues. The germline V gene encodes CDR1 GTSNPN and CDR2 SVGIG (reference sequence). The CDR3 DNA follows: TGTGCCTGGAGTGCCTCCGGGAGGGCCCCCGATACGCAGTATTTT. Its protein product is CAWSASGRAPDTQYF.

The rearrangement joins TRBV5-1 to TRBJ2-7; 9 bases are a match to TRBD1. Trimming at V came to 4 bases and at J to 6 bases, leaving 8 bases not matched to a gene. The CDR3 has 14 residues. Germline values: CDR1 SGHRS, CDR2 YFSETQ. The CDR3 DNA follows: TGCGCCAGCAGCCAGGGACAGGGAGGGGGCGAGCAGTACTTC. Its translation is CASSQGQGGGEQYF.